The 7 T cell receptor beta chains below all came from one sample that was sequenced in a study of beta chain features in type 1 diabetes. Expressed TCRB transcripts got sequenced, as all isolated RNA was reverse transcribed. The method was immunoSEQ multiplex PCR; TCRdb's version includes in-frame clones alone and lacks a portion of them. The sample yields about 710,000 clones, roughly an eighth seen once. These receptors' antigens are unknown. Whole-study findings and limits: TCRB CDR3s from Type 1 diabetes patients were moderately but significantly shorter in all four CD4+ subsets.

The specimen sequenced was naive CD4+ T cells from blood. These receptors were taken from a man between 18 and 29 years old with type 1 diabetes.

This clone came up a few times. The rearrangement uses TRBV30 and TRBJ1-1; perhaps TRBD1 as D (5 bases). Germline values: CDR1 GTSNPN, CDR2 SVGIG (reference sequence). Trimming removed 1 base at V and 8 bases at J, with 11 bases between. This CDR3 is 12 amino acids long. CDR3 nucleotides: TGTGCCTGGAGTGGCGGTGACAGAGAAGCTTTCTTT. It translates to CAWSGGDREAFF.

This chain uses TRBV7-9 with TRBJ2-7; D remains unclear. Germline V gene data show CDR1 as SEHNR and CDR2 as FQNEAQ (reference sequence). CDR3 length: 14 residues. V was clipped by 8 bases and J by 7 bases, with 21 bases between them. Here the CDR3 reads CASREAGSGYEQYF. CDR3 in DNA: TGTGCCAGCCGTGAGGCAGGTTCGGGCTATGAGCAGTACTTC.

This clone has just a few counts. The chain combines TRBV7-3 with TRBJ2-3; possibly TRBD1 for D (7 bases). From germline, CDR1 is SGHTA and CDR2 FQGTGA. The CDR3 has 14 residues. V was shortened by 5 bases and J by 5 bases, with 14 bases between the two germline ends. This CDR3 reads CASSRAQGGDTQYF. Written as DNA, the CDR3 is TGTGCCAGCAGCCGGGCGCAGGGGGGAGATACGCAGTATTTT.

In this sample, this clone turned up a few times. The genes are TRBV29-1 and TRBJ2-3, with a weak D call TRBD1 (5 bases). The CDR3 consists of 13 residues. In germline, CDR1 is SQVTM, CDR2 ANQGSEA. Trimming pared 4 bases from V and 4 bases from J, leaving 12 bases between. CDR3 DNA: TGCAGCGTTGCTGTAGGGGTTGCAGATACGCAGTATTTT. Encoded protein: CSVAVGVADTQYF.

CDR3 loop: CASSGGQGNSPLHF. The CDR3 region has the DNA TGTGCCAGCTCCGGGGGACAGGGGAATTCACCCCTCCACTTT. This rearrangement joins TRBV4-2 to TRBJ1-6, with 10 bases that match TRBD1. The CDR3 extends over 14 amino acids. With V trimmed by 8 bases and J by 7 bases, 5 bases remained unmatched. CDR1 is LGHNA and CDR2 is YNFKEQ in the germline V gene.

The genes are TRBV18 and TRBJ2-2; D possibly corresponds to TRBD2 (5 bases). CDR1 KGHSH and CDR2 LQKENI come from the germline V gene. The CDR3 runs to 14 residues. Deletions cut 6 bases from V and 6 bases from J, with 14 bases between. The CDR3 region has the DNA TGTGCCAGCTCGCTGGACCGGGGAGCCGGGGAGCTGTTTTTT. Residues: CASSLDRGAGELFF.

This clone has only a few counts. V gene TRBV15 combines with J gene TRBJ2-7; D tentatively fits TRBD1 or TRBD2 (5 bases each). The CDR3 sequence is 13 residues long. The germline CDR1 and CDR2 sequences are LNHNV and YYDKDF (reference sequence). Trimming took 0 bases from V and 7 from J, leaving 10 bases between them. The CDR3 is CATSRDRGGEQYF. For the CDR3, the DNA is TGTGCCACCAGCAGAGATCGTGGGGGAGAGCAGTACTTC.